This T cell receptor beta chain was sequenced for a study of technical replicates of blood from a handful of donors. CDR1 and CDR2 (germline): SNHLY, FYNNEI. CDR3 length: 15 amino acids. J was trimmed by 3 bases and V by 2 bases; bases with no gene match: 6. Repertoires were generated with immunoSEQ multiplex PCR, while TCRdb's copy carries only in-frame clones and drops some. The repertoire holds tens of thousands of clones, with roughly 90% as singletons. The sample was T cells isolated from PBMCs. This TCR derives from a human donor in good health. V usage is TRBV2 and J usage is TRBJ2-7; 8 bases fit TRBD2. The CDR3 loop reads CASSESSGSYYEQYF. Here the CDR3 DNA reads TGTGCCAGCAGTGAATCCAGCGGGAGCTACTACGAGCAGTACTTC.